The 5 T cell receptor beta chains presented below share a single source sample, sequenced in a study of a mutant IDH1 vaccine in newly diagnosed glioma. Their antigens remain unidentified. Sequencing was performed with immunoSEQ multiplex PCR; in TCRdb, only in-frame clones are kept and a portion is missing. The sample includes approximately 40,000 clones, more than 75% of them seen just once. Time point noted: week 5, during vaccination. In the vaccine, a single dose held 300 ug of the mutant IDH1 20-mer peptide, along with topical imiquimod. This specimen consisted of PBMCs, obtained from a glioma patient whose treatment included an IDH1 peptide vaccine. Receptor source: a man aged 35 to 55 with glioma.

This clone was seen only a few times. The V gene is TRBV6-6, the J gene TRBJ1-1; D call uncertain. The germline CDR1 and CDR2 sequences are MNHNY and SVGAGI (reference sequence). There are 13 residues in the CDR3. Trimming removed 9 bases at V and 3 bases at J, with 14 bases between. CDR3 DNA sequence: TGTGCCAGTTTATCGGACGGATACACTGAAGCTTTCTTT. Translating it yields CASLSDGYTEAFF.

The gene calls are TRBV5-1 and TRBJ1-6, with a weak D call TRBD1 (5 bases). The CDR3 is 15 amino acids. Germline loops: CDR1 SGHRS, CDR2 YFSETQ. The ends were cut back, 4 bases at V and 10 bases at J, with 18 bases in the middle. The CDR3 nucleotides are TGCGCCAGCAGCCCGTTCCGGGGCCCGAGGTCACCCCTCCACTTT. Translating it yields CASSPFRGPRSPLHF.

V gene TRBV11-2 combines with J gene TRBJ2-7; D might be TRBD1 (6 bases). There are 16 residues in the CDR3. The V gene's germline CDR1 is SGHAT and CDR2 FQNNGV. The ends were cut back, 5 bases at V and 2 bases at J, with 19 bases in the middle. CDR3 sequence (DNA): TGTGCCAGCAGCCCCTACAGGGCCCCGCTCCCCTACGAGCAGTACTTC. Protein: CASSPYRAPLPYEQYF.

The chain joins TRBV10-3 to TRBJ1-3; D might be TRBD1 (6 bases). Germline assignment: CDR1 ENHRY and CDR2 SYGVKD. Trimming removed 10 bases from V and 6 bases from J, with 13 bases in between. The length of the CDR3 is 12 residues. DNA of the CDR3: TGTGCCAGCGGACAGAGCCCAAACACCATATATTTT. Its translation is CASGQSPNTIYF.

The chain is built from TRBV2 and TRBJ1-1; no firm D call. Looked up from germline, CDR1 is SNHLY and CDR2 is FYNNEI. CDR3 length equals 14 residues. With 3 bases removed from V and 1 base from J, the gap between germline ends came to 9 bases. The CDR3, as DNA: TGTGCCAGCAGTGATTCGGAGACGAACACTGAAGCTTTCTTT. Residues: CASSDSETNTEAFF.